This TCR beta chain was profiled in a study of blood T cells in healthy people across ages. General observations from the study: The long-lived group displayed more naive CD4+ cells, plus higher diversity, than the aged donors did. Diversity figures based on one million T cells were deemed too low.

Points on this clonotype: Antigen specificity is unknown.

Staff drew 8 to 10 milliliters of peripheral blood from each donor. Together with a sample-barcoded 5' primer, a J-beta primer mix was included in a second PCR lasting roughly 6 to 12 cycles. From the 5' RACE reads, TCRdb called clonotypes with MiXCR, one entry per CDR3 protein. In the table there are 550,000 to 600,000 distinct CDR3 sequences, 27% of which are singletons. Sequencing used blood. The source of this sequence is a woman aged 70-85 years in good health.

The CDR3 DNA reads as TGTGCCAGCAGTGACTCGTGGCGGGGGGGCACCGGGGAGCTGTTTTTT. Residues: CASSDSWRGGTGELFF. The rearrangement joins TRBV6-4 to TRBJ2-2; TRBD2 matches 9 bases. The CDR3 consists of 16 residues. V gave up 0 bases and J gave up 4 bases; unmatched junction bases: 3. Germline CDR1 and CDR2: MRHNA and SNTAGT.